These T cell receptor beta chains were read from a single sample in a study of shared clonotypes between healthy human individuals. Assay used: immunoSEQ multiplex PCR; TCRdb lists only in-frame clones, some missing. In the table there are more than 900,000 clones, 75% to 85% of which are singletons. The specimen was memory CD4+ T cells from PBMCs. These receptors were obtained from a man younger than 35 in good health. Some clones in this sample may be carry-over from other donors' samples. Both conserved end residues are part of each CDR3. For some rows the clone size is stated as once, few or many, or as a class when expanded; others skip it.

NA	TRBV11-3	TRBJ1-1	CASSPNLNSAAFF
few	TRBV30	TRBJ1-1	CAWILEVEAFF
NA	TRBV6-5	TRBJ1-1	CASSYSHRDTEAFF
NA	TRBV2	TRBJ1-3	CASRTGSKSGNTIYF
NA	TRBV7-2	TRBJ2-3	CASSLDGGTDTQYF
NA	TRBV6-4	TRBJ2-1	CASSASSGGYNEQFF
NA	TRBV5-1	TRBJ2-3	CASSLFGSGASTDTQYF
few	TRBV19	TRBJ1-1	CASSPRGRSAIF
NA	TRBV28	TRBJ2-4	CASSPNLLAGGLAKNIQYF
NA	TRBV11-2	TRBJ1-5	CASSPPRQGWDQPQHF
NA	TRBV28	TRBJ2-7	CASRSEQKQYF
NA	TRBV10-2	TRBJ1-1	CASGGQGFNTEAFF
NA	TRBV28	TRBJ2-7	CASTLGGQYEQYF
NA	TRBV9	TRBJ2-1	CASSLTEGKVFF
NA	TRBV28	TRBJ2-1	CASSSASSEQFF
NA	TRBV7-6	TRBJ2-2	CASSLEPKFAGELFF
NA	TRBV7-3	TRBJ2-7	CASSQGHLLEQYF
once	TRBV27	TRBJ1-2	CASSLDGTVYGYTF
NA	TRBV5-1	TRBJ2-5	CASSLFGPQETQYF
NA	TRBV27	TRBJ1-1	CASSSWTAPDVAFF
NA	TRBV15	TRBJ2-7	CATSRDQGRSDEQYF